What follows are 9 T cell receptor delta chains derived from one specimen sequenced in a study of γδ T cells in repeated Plasmodium falciparum infection. TCRdb called clones from the multiplex PCR reads again using CATT. Of 80,000 to 95,000 delta-chain clones in the sample, about 1.5% were seen once. Gammadelta T cells were flow-sorted from PBMC into Vgamma9/Vdelta2+ and Vdelta2-negative populations for bulk analysis. Sample: gamma-delta T cells from blood. These receptors all stem from a pool of human donors (malaria-infected and uninfected, not separated).

This clone has ten or more counts. The translation of this DNA and the TCRdb protein of a much larger clone differ at residue 10, probably owing to a read error; the protein shown here is translated from the DNA. This rearrangement joins TRDV2 to TRDJ1; D ambiguous. CDR3 length: 16 amino acids. Germline CDR1 and CDR2: GEAIGNYY and EKD. Between the trimmed V and J ends, which lost 1 base and 1 base, there was a span of 15 bases. In nucleotides, the CDR3 is TGTGCCTGTGACACAGGCGAAGGACCCTCCACCGATAAACTCATCTTT. It codes for CACDTGEGPSTDKLIF.

Worth noting for this clone: The TCRdb protein, from a much larger clone, departs from this DNA's translation at residue 4, likely by read error; the protein shown derives from the DNA. This chain connects TRDV1 to TRDJ1, with TRDD3 matching over 13 bases. Germline lookup yields CDR1 TSWWSYY and CDR2 QGS. The CDR3 length is 19 residues. The CDR3 reads CALSHKANWGIRPTDKLTF. In DNA form, the CDR3 reads TGTGCTCTCAGTCACAAGGCAAACTGGGGGATACGGCCCACCGATAAACTCACCTTT.

Of note for this clone: The TCRdb protein comes from a much larger clone and disagrees with this DNA's translation at residue 6, likely due to a read error; the protein given here is derived from the DNA. This chain connects TRDV3 to TRDJ1; D may be TRDD3 (5 bases). CDR3 length equals 17 residues. V gave up 4 bases and J gave up 2 bases, with 26 bases separating them. Germline loops: CDR1 TVYSNPD, CDR2 GDNSRS (reference sequence). CDR3 sequence: CASTWAPYRRETDKLIF. CDR3 in DNA: TGTGCCTCTACCTGGGCCCCGTATCGTAGGGAGACCGATAAACTCATCTTT.

This clone was observed a few times. The chain has TRDV1 and TRDJ1; 13 bases are shared with TRDD3. Germline matching of the DNA provided the J gene here, since TCRdb leaves it blank. Germline V gives CDR1 TSWWSYY, CDR2 QGS. This CDR3 has 17 residues. Trimming cost V 0 bases and J 7 bases; bases outside gene matches: 8. This chain's CDR3 is CALGELRTGGYGGKLIF. CDR3 nucleotides: TGTGCTCTTGGGGAACTTCGTACTGGGGGATACGGGGGTAAACTCATCTTT.

This clone was detected only a few times. This DNA's translation differs at residue 17 from TCRdb's protein, which comes from a much larger clone; a read error is likely, and the protein shown is translated from the DNA. The rearrangement uses TRDV1 and TRDJ1; 10 positions match TRDD3. The J gene is not listed in TCRdb, so it was assigned here from a DNA match to germline. With 4 bases clipped from V and 7 bases from J, the junction kept 27 bases outside the gene matches. CDR3 length: 21 residues. CDR1 is TSWWSYY and CDR2 is QGS in the germline V gene. CDR3 nucleotide sequence: TGTGCTCTTGGGGCGCGTTCCCCTGTTTTGGGTAGGGAACTGGGGGATCGTAAACTCATCTTT. Translating it yields CALGARSPVLGRELGDRKLIF.

This clone was detected many times. TCRdb's listed protein matches a much larger clone and diverges from this DNA's translation at residue 8, likely through a read error; the protein shown comes from the DNA. The CDR3: CACDNWGGSWDTRQMFF. CDR3 DNA: TGTGCCTGTGACAACTGGGGGGGCTCCTGGGACACCCGACAGATGTTTTTC. The gene calls are TRDV2 and TRDJ3; TRDD3 matches at 8 bases. J lost 0 bases, V lost 2 bases, and 2 bases had no gene match. CDR1 GEAIGNYY and CDR2 EKD come from the germline V gene. CDR3 length: 17 residues.

This clone was detected only a few times. For this DNA, TCRdb reports the protein of a much larger clone, which diverges at residue 16, most likely from a read error; the protein presented here is translated directly from the DNA. The chain links TRDV1 to TRDJ2, with TRDD3 matching over 7 bases. No J gene is reported in TCRdb; it was inferred here by comparing the DNA with germline. This CDR3 has 21 residues. CDR1 is TSWWSYY and CDR2 is QGS in the germline V gene. In DNA, the CDR3 is TGTGCTCTTGGGGAACTGTCCCTACGGGGGTGGGGGAGTGCTTTGATAGCACAACTCTTCTTT. Translating gives CALGELSLRGWGSALIAQLFF.

This clone was seen a handful of times. This probably arose from a read error, given a far larger clone one base away. The sample carries other DNA sequences with the same CDR3. This chain joins TRDV1 and TRDJ1; tentative D call: TRDD3 (5 bases). CDR3 length: 23 amino acids. Germline CDR1 reads TSWWSYY; CDR2 reads QGS. Deletions cut 0 bases from V and 8 bases from J, with 40 bases between. DNA for the CDR3: TGTGCTCTTGGGGAACTAATTGTGTCACCCATAAAGTCAAATTTTACCGGGGACCAGAAACTCATCTTT. Translated, it gives CALGELIVSPIKSNFTGDQKLIF.

Points on this clone: The mismatch at residue 13 between this DNA's translation and the TCRdb protein of a much larger clone likely reflects a read error; the protein shown is translated from the DNA. The CDR3 DNA follows: TGTGCCTGTGACTCCAGTACTGGGGGGCCCTCCTGGGGCACCCGACAGATGTTTTTC. It encodes CACDSSTGGPSWGTRQMFF. The chain carries TRDV2 and TRDJ3; 8 nucleotides align to TRDD3. TCRdb does not report a J gene; here it was assigned by matching the DNA to germline references. CDR3 length equals 19 residues. The germline CDR1 and CDR2 sequences are GEAIGNYY and EKD.